The sequence of this T cell receptor (beta chain) was determined in a study of CD8 T cells in ankylosing spondylitis. Notes on the study in general: Ankylosing spondylitis blood seemed to carry a telltale TCR beta motif made of fewer than ten highly homologous variants.

TCRdb ran MiXCR on the 5' RACE reads and lists one entry per CDR3 protein. The table lists more than 300,000 distinct CDR3 sequences, roughly 8% of them singletons. This clonotype was seen many times. The antigen is undetermined. Trimming stripped 2 bases from V and 4 bases from J, with 14 bases between. This CDR3 is built from 15 residues. Per the germline V gene, CDR1 is LGHNA and CDR2 is YSLEER. The sequence came from a male donor with ankylosing spondylitis. The chain links TRBV4-3 to TRBJ1-2; D remains ambiguous. The specimen sequenced was blood, either unsorted or a sorted T cell fraction (not recorded which). The CDR3 DNA reads TGCGCCAGCAGCCAAAATGCCCTCGGCCGCTATGGCTACACCTTC. Translating gives CASSQNALGRYGYTF.